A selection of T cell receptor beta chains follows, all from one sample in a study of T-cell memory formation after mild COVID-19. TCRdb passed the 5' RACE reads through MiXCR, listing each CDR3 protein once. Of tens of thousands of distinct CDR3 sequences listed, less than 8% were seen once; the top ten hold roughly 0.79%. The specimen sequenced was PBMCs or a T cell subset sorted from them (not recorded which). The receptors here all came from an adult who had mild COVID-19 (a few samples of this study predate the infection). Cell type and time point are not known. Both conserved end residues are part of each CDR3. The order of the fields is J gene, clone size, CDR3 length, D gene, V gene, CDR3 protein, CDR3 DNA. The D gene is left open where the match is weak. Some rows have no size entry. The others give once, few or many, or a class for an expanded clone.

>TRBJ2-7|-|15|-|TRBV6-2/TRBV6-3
CASSYTAQSSYEQYF
TGTGCCAGCAGTTACACAGCTCAATCCTCCTACGAGCAGTACTTC
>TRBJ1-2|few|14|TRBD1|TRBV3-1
CASSPRDRGLGYTF
TGTGCCAGCAGCCCTCGGGACAGGGGGCTTGGCTACACCTTC
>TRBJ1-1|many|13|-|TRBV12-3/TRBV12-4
CASSYNEGSEAFF
TGTGCCAGCAGTTACAATGAAGGGTCAGAAGCTTTCTTT
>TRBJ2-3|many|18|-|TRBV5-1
CASKLRGNSPVYADTQYF
TGCGCCAGCAAACTCCGGGGCAACAGCCCAGTTTACGCAGATACGCAGTATTTT
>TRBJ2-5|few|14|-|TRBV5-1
CASSPSTNRETQYF
TGCGCCAGCAGCCCATCCACCAACCGAGAGACCCAGTACTTC
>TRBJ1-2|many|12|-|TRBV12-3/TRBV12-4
CASSFTASGYTF
TGTGCCAGCAGTTTTACAGCTAGTGGCTACACCTTC
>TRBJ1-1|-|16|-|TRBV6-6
CASSYPLNRFVAEAFF
TGTGCCAGCAGTTACCCATTGAACCGTTTCGTCGCTGAAGCTTTCTTT
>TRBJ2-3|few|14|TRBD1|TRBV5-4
CASSLGQGANTQYF
TGTGCCAGCAGCTTGGGGCAGGGGGCCAATACGCAGTATTTT
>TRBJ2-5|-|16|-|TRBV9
CASSPSLSGVQETQYF
TGTGCCAGCAGCCCAAGCCTTAGCGGAGTACAAGAGACCCAGTACTTC
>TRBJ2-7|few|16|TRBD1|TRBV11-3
CASTRTGKIRSYEQYF
TGTGCCAGCACAAGGACAGGGAAAATACGCTCCTACGAGCAGTACTTC
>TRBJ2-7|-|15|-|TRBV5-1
CASSLFDTETYEQYF
TGCGCCAGCAGCTTGTTCGATACAGAGACCTACGAGCAGTACTTC
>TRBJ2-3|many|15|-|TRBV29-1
CSVAARLFEGDTQYF
TGCAGCGTTGCTGCCAGGCTCTTCGAAGGGGATACGCAGTATTTT
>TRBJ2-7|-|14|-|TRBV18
CASSLMGDSYEQYF
TGTGCCAGCTCACTAATGGGGGATTCTTACGAGCAGTACTTC
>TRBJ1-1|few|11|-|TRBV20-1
CRLGGSSVAFF
TGCAGACTGGGTGGATCGTCGGTAGCTTTCTTT
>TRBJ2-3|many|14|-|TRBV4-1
CASSQPLAKDTQYF
TGCGCCAGCAGCCAACCTCTAGCAAAAGATACGCAGTATTTT
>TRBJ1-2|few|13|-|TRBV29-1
CSVAGLTNYGYTF
TGCAGCGTTGCAGGGTTAACTAACTATGGCTACACCTTC
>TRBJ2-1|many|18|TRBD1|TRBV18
CASSQKLNIGQEDNEQFF
TGTGCCAGCTCACAAAAATTGAATATTGGACAGGAGGACAATGAGCAGTTCTTC
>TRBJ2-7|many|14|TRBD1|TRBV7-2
CASSSRTGVGEQYF
TGTGCCAGCAGCTCAAGAACAGGGGTGGGCGAGCAGTACTTC
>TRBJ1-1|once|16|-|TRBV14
CASSQDGGAQNTEAFF
TGTGCCAGCAGCCAAGATGGGGGGGCCCAGAACACTGAAGCTTTCTTT
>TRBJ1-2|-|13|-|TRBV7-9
CASSFPSTDGYTF
TGTGCCAGCAGCTTTCCCTCAACGGATGGCTACACCTTC
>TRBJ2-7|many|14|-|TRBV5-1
CASSLTPSSYEQYF
TGCGCCAGCAGCTTGACGCCTAGCTCCTACGAGCAGTACTTC
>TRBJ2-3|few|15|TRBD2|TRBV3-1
CASKLTSGYTDTQYF
TGTGCCAGCAAGTTAACTAGCGGGTACACAGATACGCAGTATTTT
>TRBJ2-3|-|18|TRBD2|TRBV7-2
CASSLRGRASGFTDTQYF
TGTGCCAGCAGCCTAAGAGGGCGGGCTAGCGGATTCACAGATACGCAGTATTTT
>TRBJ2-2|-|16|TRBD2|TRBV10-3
CAIKTSGAANTGELFF
TGTGCCATTAAGACTAGCGGAGCCGCGAACACCGGGGAGCTGTTTTTT
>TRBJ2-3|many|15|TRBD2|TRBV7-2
CASRRSGSSADTQYF
TGTGCCAGCCGAAGAAGCGGGAGTAGTGCAGATACGCAGTATTTT
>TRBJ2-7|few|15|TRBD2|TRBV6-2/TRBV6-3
CASSYSTGRTNEQYF
TGTGCCAGCAGTTACTCTACCGGGAGGACAAACGAGCAGTACTTC
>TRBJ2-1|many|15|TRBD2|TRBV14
CASRLTSGRANEQFF
TGTGCCAGCAGACTTACTAGCGGGAGAGCCAATGAGCAGTTCTTC
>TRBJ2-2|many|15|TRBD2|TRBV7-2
CASSFAGGVTGELFF
TGTGCCAGCAGCTTCGCGGGAGGGGTCACCGGGGAGCTGTTTTTT
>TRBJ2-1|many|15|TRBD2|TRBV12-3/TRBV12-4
CASSFPSGRGNEQFF
TGTGCCAGCAGTTTTCCAAGCGGGAGAGGAAATGAGCAGTTCTTC
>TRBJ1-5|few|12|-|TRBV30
CAWSVTGQPQHF
TGTGCCTGGAGTGTGACAGGACAGCCCCAGCATTTT
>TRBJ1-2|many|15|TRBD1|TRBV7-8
CASSLAGGGLSGYTF
TGTGCCAGCAGCTTGGCAGGGGGCGGGCTTAGTGGCTACACCTTC
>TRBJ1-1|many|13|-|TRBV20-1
CSARSRLNTEAFF
TGCAGTGCTAGGAGTCGGCTGAACACTGAAGCTTTCTTT
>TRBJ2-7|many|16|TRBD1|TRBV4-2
CASSQGEGDRGLEQYF
TGTGCCAGCAGCCAAGGAGAAGGCGACAGGGGCCTCGAGCAGTACTTC
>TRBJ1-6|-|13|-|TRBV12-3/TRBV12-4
CASSPGERSPLHF
TGTGCCAGCAGCCCAGGGGAAAGGTCACCCCTCCACTTT
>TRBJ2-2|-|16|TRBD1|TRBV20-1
CSARGGTGQNTGELFF
TGCAGTGCTAGAGGCGGGACAGGGCAAAACACCGGGGAGCTGTTTTTT
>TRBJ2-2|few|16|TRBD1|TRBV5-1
CASRPRQGADTGELFF
TGCGCCAGCAGACCCCGACAGGGGGCCGACACCGGGGAGCTGTTTTTT
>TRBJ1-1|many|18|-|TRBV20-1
CSARDASLPGRGGSGAFF
TGCAGTGCTAGAGACGCGTCCCTCCCCGGCAGGGGAGGATCCGGAGCTTTCTTT
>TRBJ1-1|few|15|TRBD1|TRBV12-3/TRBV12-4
CASSARTGENTEAFF
TGTGCCAGCAGTGCCAGGACAGGGGAGAACACTGAAGCTTTCTTT
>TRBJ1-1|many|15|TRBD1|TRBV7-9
CASSFGDRVNTEAFF
TGTGCCAGCAGCTTCGGGGACAGGGTAAACACTGAAGCTTTCTTT
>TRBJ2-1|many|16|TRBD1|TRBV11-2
CASSSAGTVLYNEQFF
TGTGCCAGCAGCTCCGCTGGGACAGTACTCTACAATGAGCAGTTCTTC
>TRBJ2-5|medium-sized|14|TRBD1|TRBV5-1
CASSVQGAEETQYF
TGCGCCAGCAGCGTACAGGGGGCGGAAGAGACCCAGTACTTC
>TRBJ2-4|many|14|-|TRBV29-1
CSVVLQNAKNIQYF
TGCAGCGTTGTTTTACAGAATGCCAAAAACATTCAGTACTTC
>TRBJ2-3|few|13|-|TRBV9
CASSVWETDTQYF
TGTGCCAGCAGCGTTTGGGAAACAGATACGCAGTATTTT
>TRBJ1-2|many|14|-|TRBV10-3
CAISGTENAYGYTF
TGTGCCATCAGTGGGACAGAAAACGCCTATGGCTACACCTTC
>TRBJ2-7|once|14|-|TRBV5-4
CASSPASGAREQYF
TGTGCCAGCAGCCCCGCCTCGGGGGCCCGCGAGCAGTACTTC
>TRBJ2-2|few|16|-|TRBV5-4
CASSLGPGQNTGELFF
TGTGCCAGCAGCTTGGGGCCGGGACAGAACACCGGGGAGCTGTTTTTT
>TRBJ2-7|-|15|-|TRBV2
CASVLRDLSIYEQYF
TGTGCCAGCGTCCTCCGGGACCTTTCTATCTACGAGCAGTACTTC
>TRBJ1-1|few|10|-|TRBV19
CARGNTEAFF
TGTGCCAGGGGGAACACTGAAGCTTTCTTT
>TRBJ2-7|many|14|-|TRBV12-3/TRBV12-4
CASSLQQGNGEQYF
TGTGCCAGCAGTTTACAGCAGGGAAACGGCGAGCAGTACTTC
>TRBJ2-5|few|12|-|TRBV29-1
CSVEGGRETQYF
TGCAGCGTTGAAGGGGGACGGGAGACCCAGTACTTC
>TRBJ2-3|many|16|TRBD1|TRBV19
CASSKGQGRGTDTQYF
TGTGCCAGTAGTAAGGGACAGGGTCGCGGCACAGATACGCAGTATTTT